This is a list of T cell receptor beta chains from one sample in a study of early T cells in non-severe SARS-CoV-2 infection. Using its own MiXCR run on the 5' RACE reads, TCRdb lists one record per CDR3 protein. The data contain roughly 31,000 distinct CDR3 sequences, 8.5% to 10% of them singletons. Input material: whole blood. The origin of the receptors is an adult who was a healthcare worker with PCR-confirmed SARS-CoV-2 infection or an uninfected control (not recorded which). CDR3s include the opening cysteine and the closing phenylalanine or tryptophan. A D gene is named only where the DNA matches it firmly. Some rows mark clone size as missing; the rest say once, few, many or name a class of expanded clone.

cdr3_length	v_call	clone_size	j_call	d_call	cdr3_aa	cdr3_nt
15	TRBV13	many	TRBJ1-4	-	CASSSTGTTNEKLFF	TGTGCCAGCAGCTCTACAGGGACAACTAATGAAAAACTGTTTTTT
15	TRBV5-1	-	TRBJ2-1	TRBD2	CASYHSGGTGNEQFF	TGCGCCAGCTACCACAGCGGGGGCACCGGCAATGAGCAGTTCTTC
14	TRBV7-2	many	TRBJ2-2	-	CASSQDINTGELFF	TGTGCCAGCAGCCAGGACATCAACACCGGGGAGCTGTTTTTT
15	TRBV5-5	many	TRBJ2-5	-	CASSLWDTPQETQYF	TGTGCCAGCAGCTTGTGGGATACTCCCCAAGAGACCCAGTACTTC
15	TRBV18	-	TRBJ1-5	TRBD1	CASSPDRAPNQPQHF	TGTGCCAGCTCACCTGACAGGGCCCCCAATCAGCCCCAGCATTTT
14	TRBV7-6	few	TRBJ1-1	-	CASSLRGADTEAFF	TGTGCCAGCAGCTTGCGAGGGGCGGACACTGAAGCTTTCTTT
19	TRBV7-8	many	TRBJ2-2	TRBD1	CASSSRDRGRFYGTGELFF	TGTGCCAGCAGCTCCCGGGACAGGGGGCGCTTCTACGGGACCGGGGAGCTGTTTTTT
17	TRBV4-3	-	TRBJ2-3	TRBD2	CASSQEERGLGTDTQYF	TGCGCCAGCAGCCAAGAGGAGCGGGGGCTGGGCACAGATACGCAGTATTTT
15	TRBV7-2	many	TRBJ1-6	-	CASSLGTGPNSPLHF	TGTGCCAGCAGCTTAGGGACGGGCCCTAATTCACCCCTCCACTTT
13	TRBV5-6	few	TRBJ2-5	-	CASSVGAQETQYF	TGTGCCAGCAGCGTGGGAGCCCAAGAGACCCAGTACTTC
15	TRBV5-4	many	TRBJ1-2	TRBD1	CASSFDRGWNYGYTF	TGTGCCAGCAGCTTCGACAGGGGATGGAACTATGGCTACACCTTC
15	TRBV20-1	few	TRBJ2-3	-	CSATTGDTSTDTQYF	TGCAGTGCTACCACCGGGGACACTAGCACAGATACGCAGTATTTT
14	TRBV4-3	-	TRBJ1-1	-	CASSQVAIGAEAFF	TGCGCCAGCAGCCAAGTGGCAATAGGGGCTGAAGCTTTCTTT
13	TRBV13	many	TRBJ2-7	-	CASSLNLFYEQYF	TGTGCCAGCAGCTTAAACCTCTTCTACGAGCAGTACTTC
14	TRBV12-3/TRBV12-4	many	TRBJ2-3	-	CASSLIRFGDTQYF	TGTGCCAGCAGTTTAATCAGGTTCGGGGATACGCAGTATTTT
13	TRBV5-4	few	TRBJ1-2	-	CASSTDGAYGYTF	TGTGCCAGCTCTACGGACGGGGCCTATGGCTACACCTTC
16	TRBV5-1	many	TRBJ2-5	TRBD2	CASSSGGTSAIGTQYF	TGCGCCAGCAGCTCCGGGGGGACTAGCGCTATAGGGACCCAGTACTTC
15	TRBV6-4	many	TRBJ2-2	-	CASSREQGIAGELFF	TGTGCCAGCAGTAGAGAACAGGGAATCGCCGGGGAGCTGTTTTTT
12	TRBV19	many	TRBJ1-5	-	CASSIVQQPQHF	TGTGCCAGTAGTATAGTGCAGCAGCCCCAGCATTTT
14	TRBV6-5	many	TRBJ1-5	-	CASSYSIGNQPQHF	TGTGCCAGCAGTTACTCGATTGGCAATCAGCCCCAGCATTTT
13	TRBV6-2/TRBV6-3	-	TRBJ2-7	TRBD2	CASRTSGSYEQYF	TGTGCCAGCCGGACTAGCGGGTCCTACGAGCAGTACTTC
15	TRBV30	many	TRBJ2-1	TRBD1	CAWKRGTGVYNEQFF	TGTGCCTGGAAGCGAGGGACAGGGGTCTACAATGAGCAGTTCTTC
15	TRBV7-3	many	TRBJ2-5	-	CASSLGAGLGETQYF	TGTGCCAGCAGCTTAGGCGCAGGGCTCGGGGAGACCCAGTACTTC
14	TRBV19	many	TRBJ2-4	TRBD1	CASSIDHRGNIQYF	TGTGCCAGTAGTATAGATCACAGGGGAAACATTCAGTACTTC
13	TRBV6-1	many	TRBJ1-1	-	CASTRTDRTEAFF	TGTGCCAGCACTCGGACAGATCGAACTGAAGCTTTCTTT
13	TRBV10-3	-	TRBJ1-2	-	CAISRGSEDGYTF	TGTGCCATCAGTCGGGGTTCAGAGGATGGCTACACCTTC
11	TRBV12-3/TRBV12-4	many	TRBJ1-2	-	CASSFQYGYTF	TGTGCCAGCAGTTTTCAGTATGGCTACACCTTC
14	TRBV29-1	-	TRBJ2-7	-	CSVGSTTVAREQYF	TGCAGCGTCGGATCGACGACGGTGGCTCGGGAGCAGTACTTC
15	TRBV7-6	-	TRBJ2-3	TRBD2	CASSLASGVTDTQYF	TGTGCCAGCAGCTTAGCTAGCGGGGTTACAGATACGCAGTATTTT
14	TRBV20-1	many	TRBJ2-3	TRBD2	CSARTSGGAGTQYF	TGCAGTGCTAGGACTAGCGGGGGGGCCGGTACGCAGTATTTT
11	TRBV30	many	TRBJ1-6	-	CAWSALSPLHF	TGTGCCTGGAGTGCCCTTTCACCCCTCCACTTT
13	TRBV7-2	few	TRBJ1-2	-	CASSQKGDVGYTF	TGTGCCAGCAGCCAAAAAGGGGATGTGGGCTACACCTTC
17	TRBV6-5	-	TRBJ2-7	TRBD1	CASSRNPGQGASYEQYF	TGTGCCAGCAGCCGAAATCCGGGACAGGGGGCTTCCTACGAGCAGTACTTC
16	TRBV2	few	TRBJ2-1	TRBD2	CASSEGLAGEDNEQFF	TGTGCCAGCAGTGAAGGGCTAGCGGGGGAGGACAATGAGCAGTTCTTC
15	TRBV24-1	few	TRBJ1-2	-	CATSDHRVANYGYTF	TGTGCCACCAGTGACCACAGGGTTGCTAACTATGGCTACACCTTC
14	TRBV11-1	few	TRBJ2-5	-	CASSLARHQETQYF	TGTGCCAGCAGCTTAGCCAGGCACCAAGAGACCCAGTACTTC
16	TRBV20-1	few	TRBJ1-5	-	CSARDMRGGSNQPQHF	TGCAGTGCTAGAGATATGCGGGGTGGAAGCAATCAGCCCCAGCATTTT
13	TRBV12-3/TRBV12-4	many	TRBJ2-3	-	CASSLQSTDTQYF	TGTGCCAGCAGTTTACAAAGCACAGATACGCAGTATTTT
16	TRBV7-9	-	TRBJ1-5	-	CASSRTGPYSNQPQHF	TGTGCCAGCAGCCGGACCGGGCCCTATAGCAATCAGCCCCAGCATTTT
13	TRBV6-2/TRBV6-3	few	TRBJ2-7	-	CASSLVTENEQYF	TGTGCCAGCAGTTTGGTAACAGAGAACGAGCAGTACTTC
14	TRBV2	many	TRBJ1-6	TRBD1	CASSDSGQGSPLHF	TGTGCCAGCAGTGATAGTGGACAGGGGTCACCCCTCCACTTT